A selection of T cell receptor beta chains follows, all from one sample in a study of cytomegalovirus exposure and HLA in healthy donors. Repertoires were generated with immunoSEQ multiplex PCR, while TCRdb's copy carries only in-frame clones and drops some. The repertoire holds some 57,000 clones, with 70% to 90% as singletons. Sequenced: PBMCs. These TCRs come from a man aged 25-40 years in good health and CMV-seropositive. Both conserved end residues are part of each CDR3. Each record gives: J gene, clone size, V gene, D gene, CDR3 DNA, CDR3 protein. A D gene is named only where the DNA matches it firmly. Size values are once, few and many counts, or a class for expanded clones, and some rows have none.

j_call: TRBJ1-4; clone_size: few; v_call: TRBV20-1; d_call: NA; cdr3_nt: TGCAGTGTAGGTCGGGGAGAAAAACTGTTTTTT; cdr3_aa: CSVGRGEKLFF
j_call: TRBJ2-1; clone_size: NA; v_call: TRBV11-1; d_call: TRBD2; cdr3_nt: TGTGCCAGCAGCCACACAAGCGGGACCACCTACAATGAGCAGTTCTTC; cdr3_aa: CASSHTSGTTYNEQFF
j_call: TRBJ1-6; clone_size: NA; v_call: TRBV5-1; d_call: NA; cdr3_nt: TGCGCCAGCAGCACCACTGGACAGAATAATTCACCCCTCCACTTT; cdr3_aa: CASSTTGQNNSPLHF
j_call: TRBJ2-3; clone_size: once; v_call: TRBV6-1; d_call: TRBD2; cdr3_nt: TGTGCCAGCAGTGAAGCGGGGGCGGGAGGCCCAAATACGCAGTATTTT; cdr3_aa: CASSEAGAGGPNTQYF
j_call: TRBJ1-2; clone_size: NA; v_call: TRBV28; d_call: NA; cdr3_nt: TGTGCCAGCAGCCTCTCCAGGGATGGCTACACCTTC; cdr3_aa: CASSLSRDGYTF
j_call: TRBJ2-7; clone_size: NA; v_call: TRBV5-1; d_call: TRBD1; cdr3_nt: TGCGCCAGCAGCCTCATCTGGGACAGGGAGGCCGAGCAGTACTTC; cdr3_aa: CASSLIWDREAEQYF
j_call: TRBJ1-2; clone_size: once; v_call: TRBV30; d_call: TRBD1; cdr3_nt: TGTGCCTGGAGTGAGCGGACAGGTGTCCTCTATGGCTACACCTTC; cdr3_aa: CAWSERTGVLYGYTF
j_call: TRBJ2-7; clone_size: NA; v_call: TRBV5-1; d_call: TRBD2; cdr3_nt: TGCGCCAGCAGCTTGGAACTAGCGGGAGGGTCCTCCCCAATGAGTGAGCAGTACTTC; cdr3_aa: CASSLELAGGSSPMSEQYF
j_call: TRBJ2-1; clone_size: NA; v_call: TRBV6-5; d_call: NA; cdr3_nt: TGTGCTAGTAAGGAGATATCGGCGAATGAGCAGTTCTTC; cdr3_aa: CASKEISANEQFF
j_call: TRBJ2-7; clone_size: NA; v_call: TRBV2; d_call: TRBD1; cdr3_nt: TGTGCCAGCAGCGGGGACAGTGTATACGAGCAGTACTTC; cdr3_aa: CASSGDSVYEQYF